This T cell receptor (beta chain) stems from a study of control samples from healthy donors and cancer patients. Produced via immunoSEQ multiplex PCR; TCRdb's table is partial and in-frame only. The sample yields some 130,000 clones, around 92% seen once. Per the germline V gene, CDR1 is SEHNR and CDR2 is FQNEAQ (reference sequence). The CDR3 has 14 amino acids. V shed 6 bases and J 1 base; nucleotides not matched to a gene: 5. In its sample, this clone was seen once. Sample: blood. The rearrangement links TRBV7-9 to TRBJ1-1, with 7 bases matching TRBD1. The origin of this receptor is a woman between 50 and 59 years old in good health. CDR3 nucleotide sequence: TGTGCCAGCAGATTCGGGACAGCGAACACTGAAGCTTTCTTT. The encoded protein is CASRFGTANTEAFF.